One sample yielded the 32 T cell receptor beta chains listed below, sequenced in a study of tumor-infiltrating lymphocytes in primary liver carcinoma. Without any cell sorting, roughly 20-32 mg of bulk tissue yielded co-extracted RNA and DNA. Reverse transcription of around 500 ng total RNA with a constant-region primer produced TCR beta cDNA. TCR beta libraries came from three nested multiplex PCR rounds using slightly modified ARM-PCR. Both of the initial two PCR rounds ran for about 9 cycles and employed TRBV1-TRBV30 forward primers alongside a C-beta reverse primer. MiXCR, run by TCRdb on the multiplex PCR reads, gives a single entry per CDR3 protein. This sample carries around 100,000 distinct CDR3 sequences, around 63% of them seen once, and the ten largest clones take approximately 10%. Sequences were obtained from liver tumor tissue from sampling region 5. Subset defined: tumor region T5, tumor centre. These receptors all stem from a woman aged 60-75 years with primary liver carcinoma and hepatitis B virus infection.

Turning to this clonotype: At one end, the junction sequence differs from germline, possibly due to a read error. CDR3 DNA: TGTGCCAGCACTGGACGAAGCTACGGGCAGTACTTC. Protein product: CASTGRSYGQYF. The chain joins TRBV6-5 to TRBJ2-7; D is uncertain. Germline assignment: CDR1 MNHEY and CDR2 SVGAGI. This CDR3 has 12 amino acids.

Details on this clonotype: Just one base apart from a much larger clone, this may be a read error. The rearrangement links TRBV28 to TRBJ2-7, with a tentative D call TRBD2 (6 bases). Germline V lookup: CDR1 MDHEN, CDR2 SYDVKM. The CDR3 is made up of 14 amino acids. V shed 4 bases and J shed 3 bases, with 13 bases lying between them. CDR3: CASSSGVADYEQYF. Written as DNA, the CDR3 is TGTGCCAGCAGTTCGGGGGTGGCTGACTACGAGCAGTACTTC.

A remark on this clonotype: Germline is not matched at one junction end, which may reflect a read error. The chain carries TRBV6-1 and TRBJ2-2; 7 nucleotides line up with TRBD1. The germline V gene has CDR1 MNHNS and CDR2 SASEGT. The CDR3 extends over 16 amino acids. Here the CDR3 reads CASYSNRGRGTRELFF. CDR3 nucleotide sequence: TGTGCCAGTTATTCCAACAGGGGTAGGGGCACCCGGGAGCTGTTTTTT.

The rearrangement links TRBV20-1 to TRBJ1-6, with TRBD1 as a possible D gene (5 bases). CDR1 and CDR2 from the germline V gene are DFQATT and SNEGSKA (reference sequence). The CDR3 spans 15 residues. Trimming pared 8 bases from V and 9 bases from J, leaving 23 bases between. CDR3 nucleotides: TGCAGTACCCCGACAGCGCAGGGAGCTACTTCACCCCTCCACTTT. This sequence encodes CSTPTAQGATSPLHF.

Within the sample, this clonotype is medium-sized. The chain joins TRBV11-2 to TRBJ2-7, with 9 bases fitting TRBD1. Per the germline V gene, CDR1 is SGHAT and CDR2 is FQNNGV. With 1 base clipped from V and 6 bases from J, the junction kept 4 bases outside the gene matches. The length of the CDR3 is 14 residues. The chain's CDR3 is CASSLVGTGIEQYF. As DNA, the CDR3 is TGTGCCAGCAGCTTAGTTGGGACAGGGATCGAGCAGTACTTC.

The CDR3 reads CVNSLDWRDEQYF. DNA of the CDR3: TGTGTCAACAGCTTAGATTGGAGGGACGAGCAGTACTTC. The V call is TRBV11-2, the J call TRBJ2-7; a possible D gene is TRBD2 (6 bases). The CDR3 totals 13 residues. The germline gives CDR1 SGHAT, CDR2 FQNNGV.

This clonotype has only one observation. Written as DNA, the CDR3 is TGTGCCATCAGCCCAAAACGGCTAACGGGAGACGAGACCCAGTACTTC. Its translation is CAISPKRLTGDETQYF. The chain is built from TRBV6-1 and TRBJ2-5, with D maybe TRBD2 (6 bases). Germline CDR1 reads MNHNS; CDR2 reads SASEGT. V was cut by 10 bases and J by 5 bases, with 26 bases left in between. The CDR3 has 16 amino acids.

Concerning this clonotype: The CDR3 carries no conserved terminal phenylalanine or tryptophan, so it likely arises from a read error. The gene calls are TRBV11-1 and TRBJ2-2, with no clear D. V gave up 9 bases and J gave up 8 bases, with 13 bases separating them. Germline CDR1 SGHAT, CDR2 FQDESV (reference sequence). The CDR3 runs to 12 residues. The CDR3 sequence is CASSPLPGELFC. The CDR3 nucleotides read TGTGCCAGTAGCCCACTACCAGGGGAGCTGTTTTGT.

For this clonotype: Just one base apart from a much larger clone, this may be a read error. The V call is TRBV6-5, the J call TRBJ2-1; 7 nucleotides agree with TRBD2. There are 15 residues in the CDR3. Germline values: CDR1 MNHEY, CDR2 SVGAGI. The CDR3 sequence: CASSYGLAEYSEQFF. In DNA form, the CDR3 reads TGTGCCAGCAGTTACGGCCTAGCGGAGTACAGTGAGCAGTTCTTC.

In its sample, this clonotype was seen many times. V usage is TRBV6-1 and J usage is TRBJ2-7, with a tentative D call TRBD1 (6 bases). V lost 9 bases to trimming and J lost 3 bases, with 18 bases between them. This CDR3 comprises 14 residues. Germline CDR1 is MNHNS and CDR2 is SASEGT. The CDR3 sequence: CASSRTANNYEQYF. DNA of the CDR3: TGTGCCAGTAGCCGGACAGCCAATAACTACGAGCAGTACTTC.

This rearrangement joins TRBV11-3 to TRBJ2-7; TRBD2 agrees at 7 bases. With V trimmed by 6 bases and J by 5 bases, 10 bases remained unmatched. This CDR3 has 14 residues. The germline gives CDR1 SGHNT, CDR2 YENEEA. The CDR3, as DNA: TGTGCCAGCAGGGTAGGCGGGCGGGAGCACGAGCAGTACTTC. As protein: CASRVGGREHEQYF.

Comments on this clonotype: A much larger clone is a single base away; this may be a read error. The J gene is TRBJ2-5, the V gene TRBV7-9; D remains ambiguous. Germline values: CDR1 SEHNR, CDR2 FQNEAQ (reference sequence). Trimming shortened V by 7 bases and J by 5 bases, and 17 bases separated the two germline ends. There are 14 residues in the CDR3. The chain's CDR3 is CASNDSGFGETQYF. The CDR3 bases are TGTGCCAGCAACGATTCAGGATTTGGGGAGACCCAGTACTTC.

As concerns this clonotype: A much bigger clone sits one base away, suggesting this may be a read error. This chain connects TRBV7-8 to TRBJ2-3; D remains ambiguous. Germline CDR1 and CDR2: SGHVS and FQNEAQ. The CDR3 contains 15 residues. The CDR3 DNA is TGTGTCAGCAGCACTTACGAGAAAAACACAGATACGCAGTATTTT. It is translated as CVSSTYEKNTDTQYF.

The chain links TRBV4-1 to TRBJ1-3; tentatively, D is TRBD1 (6 bases). V was pared by 9 bases and J by 1 base, with 25 bases between. The germline V gene encodes CDR1 MGHRA and CDR2 YSYEKL. The CDR3 has 18 residues. This CDR3 is CASNSLGGELFSGNTIYF. As DNA, the CDR3 is TGCGCCAGTAACTCCTTAGGGGGGGAACTTTTTTCTGGAAACACCATATATTTT.

This chain connects TRBV29-1 to TRBJ1-2; perhaps TRBD1 as D (6 bases). The CDR3 is made up of 15 amino acids. From germline, CDR1 is SQVTM and CDR2 ANQGSEA. V shed 3 bases and J shed 4 bases, with 18 bases lying between them. The CDR3 loop reads CSVEIFHREGYGYTF. The CDR3 DNA is TGCAGCGTTGAGATTTTCCACAGGGAAGGCTATGGCTACACCTTC.

CDR3 in amino acids: CASSERLAGADTQYF. DNA of the CDR3: TGTGCCAGCAGTGAGAGACTAGCGGGAGCAGATACGCAGTATTTT. The chain joins TRBV6-4 to TRBJ2-3, with 12 positions matching TRBD2. Trimming cost V 3 bases and J 4 bases; bases outside gene matches: 2. Germline V gene sequence: CDR1 MRHNA, CDR2 SNTAGT. This CDR3 spans 15 amino acids.

Remarks on this clonotype: One end of the junction is discordant with germline, which a read error may explain. DNA of the CDR3: TGTGTCAGCAGCCCTCCGCAAGGACCGATCGGGCAGCTGCTTTTT. The encoded protein is CVSSPPQGPIGQLLF. The chain recombines TRBV11-2 with TRBJ2-2; D unclear. Germline V CDR1 and CDR2: SGHAT, FQNNGV. This CDR3 has 15 residues. The complete variable domain, with remaining parts taken from reference TRBV11-2 and TRBJ2-2, reads EAGVAQSPRYKIIEKRQSVAFWCNPISGHATLYWYQQILGQGPKLLIQFQNNGVVDDSQLPKDRFSAERLKGVDSTLKIQPAKLEDSAVYLCVSSPPQGPIGQLLFGEGSRLTVL.

In regard to this clonotype: This may come from a read error, since a much larger clone is one base off. The V and J genes are TRBV5-1 and TRBJ1-1; 7 positions match TRBD1. J lost 4 bases, V lost 8 bases, and 11 bases had no gene match. This CDR3 contains 14 residues. CDR1 and CDR2 (germline): SGHRS, YFSETQ. CDR3 sequence reads: CARSAGTAVTEAFF. The CDR3 bases are TGCGCCAGGAGCGCCGGGACAGCGGTCACTGAAGCTTTCTTT. The variable domain in full, with the rest retrieved from reference TRBV5-1 and TRBJ1-1, is KAGVTQTPRYLIKTRGQQVTLSCSPISGHRSVSWYQQTPGQGLQFLFEYFSETQRNKGNFPGRFSGRQFSNSRSEMNVSTLELGDSALYLCARSAGTAVTEAFFGQGTRLTVV.

The V and J genes are TRBV11-2 and TRBJ2-1, with 8 nucleotides matching TRBD2. After removal of 1 base from V and 9 bases from J, the junction contained 11 bases not matched to a gene. The CDR3 is made up of 16 amino acids. Germline V gene sequence: CDR1 SGHAT, CDR2 FQNNGV. The CDR3 region is CASSLVGTRGTSEQFF. As DNA, the CDR3 is TGTGCCAGCAGCTTAGTTGGGACTAGGGGGACCAGTGAGCAGTTCTTC.

Regarding this clonotype: Without the conserved terminal phenylalanine or tryptophan, this CDR3 likely stems from a read error. The chain recombines TRBV6-6 with TRBJ2-7; tentatively, D is TRBD1 (5 bases). The germline V gene encodes CDR1 MNHNY and CDR2 SVGAGI (reference sequence). The CDR3 has 15 residues. The V end lost 0 bases, the J end lost 4 bases, and 13 bases lay between the germline ends. CDR3 region: CASSYSADQGYEQYL. The CDR3 coding sequence is TGTGCCAGCAGTTACTCGGCGGACCAGGGATACGAGCAGTACCTC.

Details on this clonotype: At one end the junction does not follow the germline gene, possibly because of a read error. The chain joins TRBV5-1 to TRBJ2-1; maybe TRBD1 (6 bases). CDR3 size: 15 residues. Germline V gene lookup returns CDR1 SGHRS and CDR2 YFSETQ. The DNA of the CDR3 is TGCGCCAGCGCACTTCAGGTACAGGGCCACAATGAGCAGCTCTTC. Its translation: CASALQVQGHNEQLF. Based on the CDR3 plus reference TRBV5-1 and TRBJ2-1, the full variable domain is KAGVTQTPRYLIKTRGQQVTLSCSPISGHRSVSWYQQTPGQGLQFLFEYFSETQRNKGNFPGRFSGRQFSNSRSEMNVSTLELGDSALYLCASALQVQGHNEQLFGPGTRLTVL.

A remark on this clonotype: It is likely a read error, because the conserved phenylalanine at the end of the CDR3 is missing. The limits of the CDR3 on the DNA are not certain, so only TCRdb's listed CDR3 is given. The chain uses TRBV7-8 and TRBJ2-1. Both ends counted, the CDR3 spans 15 residues. Germline CDR1 reads SGHVS; CDR2 reads FQNEAQ. CDR3 in amino acids: CASSSGRSTYNEQFY.

For this clonotype: This CDR3 is missing its conserved last phenylalanine or tryptophan, likely due to a read error. The rearrangement joins TRBV11-2 to TRBJ2-3; 8 bases agree with TRBD2. CDR1 and CDR2 (germline): SGHAT, FQNNGV. The CDR3 runs 15 residues. J was trimmed by 9 bases and V by 6 bases; bases with no gene match: 14. The CDR3 protein is CASRPSGGSTKTQYL. The CDR3 DNA sequence: TGTGCCAGCAGGCCCTCGGGAGGGAGCACAAAAACGCAGTATTTA.

The chain couples TRBV29-1 to TRBJ1-2; a possible D gene is TRBD1 (5 bases). The germline CDR1 and CDR2 sequences are SQVTM and ANQGSEA. The CDR3 length is 14 residues. The V end was cut by 8 bases, the J end by 8 bases, with 24 bases between. The chain's CDR3 is CSTDQGVQKGGYTF. In DNA, the CDR3 is TGCAGCACCGATCAGGGAGTTCAGAAGGGCGGCTACACCTTC.

Notes on this clonotype: Germline and junction disagree at one end, which may indicate a read error. V and J are TRBV4-2 and TRBJ1-2; TRBD1 is a possible D gene (6 bases). The CDR3 has 15 amino acids. Germline-derived CDR1 and CDR2 are LGHNA and YNFKEQ. The CDR3, as DNA: TGTGCTAGCAGCCAATGGCCCGGACAGACCTATGGCTACACCTTC. Translating gives CASSQWPGQTYGYTF.

On this clonotype itself: This may arise from a read error, as a much more abundant clone is one base away. V and J are TRBV12-3 or TRBV12-4 and TRBJ1-1; D remains ambiguous. The CDR3 covers 14 residues. In nucleotides, the CDR3 is TGTGTCAGCAGTTTTATTCGGCAGAACACTGAAGCTTTCTTT. Its translation: CVSSFIRQNTEAFF.

This clonotype was detected only once. This CDR3 is missing its conserved last phenylalanine or tryptophan, likely due to a read error. Because the CDR3's place on the DNA is in doubt, the DNA is left out and the CDR3 is given as listed by TCRdb. The V and J genes are TRBV11-3 and TRBJ2-1; the listed D gene, TRBD1, was not tested against the DNA. Germline CDR1 reads SGHNT; CDR2 reads YENEEA. The CDR3 is made up of 11 amino acids, end residues included. The CDR3 here is CASSQGAGRFL.

Turning to this clonotype: One end of the junction does not line up with germline, which may come from a read error. V gene TRBV5-5 combines with J gene TRBJ2-3, with a weak D call TRBD2 (6 bases). The CDR3 has 15 residues. Germline CDR1 and CDR2: SGHKS and YYEKEE (reference sequence). CDR3 sequence (DNA): TGCGCCAGCAGCGCGCGGGGCATAGGCACAAATACGCAGTATTTT. It specifies CASSARGIGTNTQYF. Using reference TRBV5-5 and TRBJ2-3 for the parts outside the CDR3, the full variable domain is DAGVTQSPTHLIKTRGQQVTLRCSPISGHKSVSWYQQVLGQGPQFIFQYYEKEERGRGNFPDRFSARQFPNYSSELNVNALLLGDSALYLCASSARGIGTNTQYFGPGTRLTVL.

Note on this clonotype: This may stem from a read error, because a much larger clone lies one nucleotide away. The chain carries TRBV5-1 and TRBJ2-3, with 10 nucleotides matching TRBD1. Germline loops: CDR1 SGHRS, CDR2 YFSETQ. This CDR3 has 16 amino acids. The CDR3 sequence: CTSSTGTGVRTDTQYF. In DNA, the CDR3 is TGCACCAGCAGCACTGGGACAGGGGTCCGCACAGATACGCAGTATTTT. The full variable domain, in which reference TRBV5-1 and TRBJ2-3 provide the parts outside the CDR3, is KAGVTQTPRYLIKTRGQQVTLSCSPISGHRSVSWYQQTPGQGLQFLFEYFSETQRNKGNFPGRFSGRQFSNSRSEMNVSTLELGDSALYLCTSSTGTGVRTDTQYFGPGTRLTVL.

V gene TRBV2 combines with J gene TRBJ2-1; maybe TRBD1 (6 bases). V was pared by 6 bases and J by 4 bases, with 10 bases between. Per germline, CDR1 SNHLY and CDR2 FYNNEI. The CDR3 runs 13 residues. The CDR3 spells CASRQGSYNEQFF. CDR3 sequence (DNA): TGTGCCAGCAGACAGGGTTCTTACAATGAGCAGTTCTTC.

Turning to this clonotype: A read error may explain this, as a much larger clone is one base away. The chain combines TRBV24-1 with TRBJ2-3, with 8 bases that match TRBD1. The CDR3 length is 17 residues. CDR1 KGHDR and CDR2 SFDVKD come from the germline V gene. The chain's CDR3 is CATSDFHRGDSTDMQYF. CDR3 in DNA: TGTGCCACCAGTGATTTCCACAGGGGGGATAGCACAGATATGCAGTATTTT.

Note on this clonotype: Just one base apart from a much larger clone, this may be a read error. The chain is built from TRBV2 and TRBJ2-3; either TRBD1 or TRBD2 may fit D (6 bases each). The CDR3 spans 13 residues. Per germline, CDR1 SNHLY and CDR2 FYNNEI. CDR3 in amino acids: CASSRGRTDMQYF. CDR3 nucleotides: TGTGCCAGCAGCCGGGGGAGGACAGATATGCAGTATTTT.